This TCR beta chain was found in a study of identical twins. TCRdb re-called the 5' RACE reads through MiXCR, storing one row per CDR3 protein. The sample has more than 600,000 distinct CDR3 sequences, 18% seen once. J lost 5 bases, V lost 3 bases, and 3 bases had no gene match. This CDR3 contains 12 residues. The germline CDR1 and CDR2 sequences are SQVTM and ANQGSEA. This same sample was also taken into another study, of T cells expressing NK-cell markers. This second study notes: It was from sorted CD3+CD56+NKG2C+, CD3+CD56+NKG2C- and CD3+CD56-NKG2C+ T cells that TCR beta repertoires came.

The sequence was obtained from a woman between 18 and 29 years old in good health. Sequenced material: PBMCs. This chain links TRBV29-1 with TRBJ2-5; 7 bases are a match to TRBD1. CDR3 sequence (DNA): TGCAGCGTTGAGGGCAGGGGGGAGACCCAGTACTTC. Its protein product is CSVEGRGETQYF.